This TCR beta chain was obtained from a study of T-cell reconstitution after alpha-beta-depleted transplantation in children. Regarding the study as a whole: By one year post-transplant, T-cell counts and diversity largely arose from T cells that were newly produced. Surviving thymic progenitors and recipient T cells were the source of high TCRbeta diversity at day 60 in some patients. Two months or so post-transplant, alpha-beta T cells reportedly derived from several hundred expanded graft clones.

This clonotype was picked up many times. Its specificity is unknown. Library preparation (for TCRbeta) was performed with unique molecular identifiers. TCRdb redid the calling of the PCR reads with MiXCR, one entry per CDR3 protein. The sample shows 300,000 to 400,000 distinct CDR3 sequences, roughly 16% of them seen only once. This CDR3 comprises 15 residues. Germline CDR1 and CDR2: KGHSH and LQKENI. Germline trimming cut 3 bases from V and 9 bases from J; bases unmatched to any gene: 11. This clonotype was obtained from a male patient aged 2 to 9 who had a stem cell transplant for acute lymphoblastic leukemia, so the T cells may come from the graft donor. The chain joins TRBV18 to TRBJ1-2; 9 positions match TRBD1. The source material was PBMCs, mostly from graft donor cells, sampled 360 days after TCRalphabeta/CD19-depleted stem cell transplant. The CDR3 DNA sequence: TGTGCCAGCTCACCCCGGCTAGGACAGGGGACACGCTACACCTTC. Protein: CASSPRLGQGTRYTF.